The 16 T cell receptor beta chains presented below share a single source sample, sequenced in a study of cytomegalovirus exposure and HLA in healthy donors. Sequencing was performed with immunoSEQ multiplex PCR; in TCRdb, only in-frame clones are kept and a portion is missing. Of approximately 140,000 clones in the sample, approximately 84% were seen once. The specimen was PBMCs. The source of these receptors is a woman in her 30s in good health and CMV-seronegative.

The chain carries TRBV10-2 and TRBJ1-5; D is undetermined. Trimming left V 3 bases short and J 1 base short, with 4 bases between. This CDR3 region has 13 residues. The germline CDR1 and CDR2 sequences are WSHSY and SAAADI. The CDR3 region has the DNA TGCGCCAGCAGTGACAGGAGCAATCAGCCCCAGCATTTT. Translation: CASSDRSNQPQHF.

The V and J genes are TRBV5-4 and TRBJ2-1; 10 positions agree with TRBD2. The CDR3 loop spans 19 amino acids. The J segment lost 6 bases and the V segment lost 0 bases, leaving 15 bases of the junction unmatched. Germline CDR1 is SGHNT and CDR2 is YYREEE (reference sequence). The CDR3 sequence: CASSLDLAGVIGGINEQFF. The DNA for the CDR3 is TGTGCCAGCAGCTTGGATCTAGCGGGGGTAATAGGTGGTATCAATGAGCAGTTCTTC. Using reference TRBV5-4 and TRBJ2-1 for the parts outside the CDR3, the full variable domain is ETGVTQSPTHLIKTRGQQVTLRCSSQSGHNTVSWYQQALGQGPQFIFQYYREEENGRGNFPPRFSGLQFPNYSSELNVNALELDDSALYLCASSLDLAGVIGGINEQFFGPGTRLTVL.

V and J are TRBV5-1 and TRBJ2-7, with 8 bases lining up with TRBD1. Trimming cost V 4 bases and J 5 bases; bases outside gene matches: 8. There are 14 residues in the CDR3. The germline CDR1 and CDR2 sequences are SGHRS and YFSETQ. In DNA, the CDR3 is TGCGCCAGCAGCCTGGGGACAGGCGGGGACGAGCAGTACTTC. Translation: CASSLGTGGDEQYF. Full variable domain (outside the CDR3, taken from reference TRBV5-1 and TRBJ2-7): KAGVTQTPRYLIKTRGQQVTLSCSPISGHRSVSWYQQTPGQGLQFLFEYFSETQRNKGNFPGRFSGRQFSNSRSEMNVSTLELGDSALYLCASSLGTGGDEQYFGPGTRLTVT.

The table lists this clone with a few counts. The chain is built from TRBV7-3 and TRBJ2-3; the match to TRBD2 covers 7 bases. V dropped 6 bases and J dropped 1; count of bases not matched to a gene: 7. The CDR3 contains 15 residues. In germline, CDR1 is SGHTA, CDR2 FQGTGA. The CDR3 DNA reads TGTGCCAGCAGTCTGTCGGGGGGACGCACAGATACGCAGTATTTT. Amino acids: CASSLSGGRTDTQYF.

This chain joins TRBV12-5 and TRBJ1-2; maybe TRBD1 (5 bases). The V and J ends lost 1 base and 5 bases respectively, with 8 bases between them. The CDR3 length is 13 residues. Germline V lookup: CDR1 LGHNT, CDR2 FRNRAP. In DNA, the CDR3 is TGTGCTAGTGGTTTGGGGGGCGCTTATGGCTACACCTTC. This codes for CASGLGGAYGYTF.

CDR3 bases: TGTGCCAGCAGTGGGGCGGACAGATCTTATGGCTACACCTTC. Its translation: CASSGADRSYGYTF. The chain employs TRBV2 and TRBJ1-2; possibly TRBD1 for D (6 bases). Germline CDR1 reads SNHLY; CDR2 reads FYNNEI. Trimming took 4 bases from V and 5 from J, leaving 14 bases between them. This CDR3 has 14 amino acids. The variable domain in full, with the rest retrieved from reference TRBV2 and TRBJ1-2, is EPEVTQTPSHQVTQMGQEVILRCVPISNHLYFYWYRQILGQKVEFLVSFYNNEISEKSEIFDDQFSVERPDGSNFTLKIRSTKLEDSAMYFCASSGADRSYGYTFGSGTRLTVV.

The V and J genes are TRBV10-3 and TRBJ1-1; D may be TRBD1 (5 bases). Trimming cost V 6 bases and J 7 bases, with 15 bases left between them. The CDR3 runs to 13 residues. CDR1 and CDR2 from the germline V gene are ENHRY and SYGVKD. The CDR3 DNA follows: TGTGCCATCAGAATACAGGAGGGAAATGAAGCTTTCTTT. Translation gives CAIRIQEGNEAFF.

This chain uses TRBV14 with TRBJ1-4, with 9 bases matching TRBD1. V trimming: 2 bases; J trimming: 5 bases; junction bases outside the gene matches: 15. CDR1 is SGHDN and CDR2 is FVKESK in the germline V gene. The CDR3 consists of 19 residues. CDR3 region: CASSQWDRAFPPLNEKLFF. CDR3 in DNA: TGTGCCAGCAGCCAATGGGACAGGGCCTTTCCCCCGCTAAATGAAAAACTGTTTTTT.

CDR3 sequence reads: CASTLDSPRTHTQYF. The CDR3 DNA follows: TGTGCCAGCACCCTGGACAGTCCACGGACCCATACGCAGTATTTT. The gene calls are TRBV6-1 and TRBJ2-3, with D possibly being TRBD1 (6 bases). The CDR3 runs to 15 residues. V was clipped by 7 bases and J by 7 bases, with 21 bases between them. Germline V lookup: CDR1 MNHNS, CDR2 SASEGT.

The chain has TRBV7-8 and TRBJ2-3; the D is unclear. Germline loops: CDR1 SGHVS, CDR2 FQNEAQ. V dropped 1 base and J dropped 2 bases, with 13 bases sitting between them. The CDR3 covers 16 residues. In DNA form, the CDR3 reads TGTGCCAGCAGCTTAGGGTTGGGCGTATCCACAGATACGCAGTATTTT. Translation: CASSLGLGVSTDTQYF. The whole variable domain, remainder taken from reference TRBV7-8 and TRBJ2-3, is GAGVSQSPRYKVAKRGQDVALRCDPISGHVSLFWYQQALGQGPEFLTYFQNEAQLDKSGLPSDRFFAERPEGSVSTLKIQRTQQEDSAVYLCASSLGLGVSTDTQYFGPGTRLTVL.

This chain links TRBV5-1 with TRBJ2-7, with a possible D match to TRBD1 (6 bases). Trimming cost V 1 base and J 4 bases, with 12 bases left between them. The CDR3 sequence is 14 residues long. CDR1 and CDR2 from the germline V gene are SGHRS and YFSETQ. CDR3 in amino acids: CASSLQGKEYEQYF. The CDR3 coding sequence is TGCGCCAGCAGCTTGCAGGGGAAAGAGTACGAGCAGTACTTC.

The chain recombines TRBV30 with TRBJ1-1; D is unclear. Germline V gives CDR1 GTSNPN, CDR2 SVGIG (reference sequence). V dropped 0 bases and J dropped 6 bases, with 14 bases sitting between them. CDR3 length equals 14 residues. This CDR3 is CAWSVSRGWAEAFF. As DNA, the CDR3 is TGTGCCTGGAGTGTAAGTCGAGGGTGGGCTGAAGCTTTCTTT.

CDR3 DNA: TGCGCCAGCAGTGAGTCGCGGAGCGGGGGTAACAATGAGCAGTTCTTC. Translating gives CASSESRSGGNNEQFF. The chain employs TRBV10-2 and TRBJ2-1, with 8 bases aligning to TRBD2. This CDR3 contains 16 residues. The germline V gene has CDR1 WSHSY and CDR2 SAAADI. The V segment lost 0 bases and the J segment 5 bases; nucleotides outside the gene matches: 6.

The rearrangement uses TRBV5-1 and TRBJ1-3, with 7 bases that match TRBD1. V shed 4 bases and J 4 bases; nucleotides not matched to a gene: 8. The germline V gene encodes CDR1 SGHRS and CDR2 YFSETQ. This CDR3 is 15 amino acids long. In nucleotides, the CDR3 is TGCGCCAGCAGCCCCAGGGGGGCTCTAGGAAACACCATATATTTT. It codes for CASSPRGALGNTIYF.

V gene TRBV27 combines with J gene TRBJ2-2; 7 bases agree with TRBD2. CDR1 and CDR2 (germline): MNHEY, SMNVEV (reference sequence). The CDR3 length is 15 residues. With V trimmed by 3 bases and J by 6 bases, 7 bases remained unmatched. This chain's CDR3 is CASSFGRDPSGELFF. Here the CDR3 DNA reads TGTGCCAGCAGTTTTGGGAGGGACCCCTCCGGGGAGCTGTTTTTT.

This chain connects TRBV7-2 to TRBJ2-1, with D possibly TRBD1 on 6 matching bases. V lost 0 bases and J lost 4, with 13 bases in between. The CDR3 is made up of 16 amino acids. Germline V gene lookup returns CDR1 SGHTA and CDR2 FQGNSA. CDR3 sequence: CASSLALGGRYNEQFF. DNA of the CDR3: TGTGCCAGCAGCTTAGCGTTAGGGGGACGGTACAATGAGCAGTTCTTC.